This T cell receptor (beta chain) was documented in a study of T cells after posttransplantation cyclophosphamide. Germline V CDR1 and CDR2: MDHEN, SYDVKM. The CDR3 consists of 13 residues. Unmatched junction bases numbered 2, after V lost 6 bases and J lost 0 bases. General study points: Later blood repertoires were often dominated by clones from the donor CD8+ memory compartment.

This clone was detected once. What it recognizes is unknown. Cells defined as naive were viable CD3+CD4+ or CD3+CD8+ and CCR7+CD45RA+CD45RO-CD95-CD27+CD28+. Here immunoSEQ multiplex PCR was the method, and the copy in TCRdb shows in-frame clones only, minus some. The sample lists 31,000 or so clones; roughly 90% were seen once. V usage is TRBV28 and J usage is TRBJ2-7; 7 bases are shared with TRBD1. The TCR was taken from a man aged 25 to 45 in good health and a related stem cell transplant donor. Sequenced material: naive CD4+ T cells sorted from blood. The CDR3 region has the DNA TGTGCCAGCAGGACAGGGAACTCCTACGAGCAGTACTTC. Its protein product is CASRTGNSYEQYF.